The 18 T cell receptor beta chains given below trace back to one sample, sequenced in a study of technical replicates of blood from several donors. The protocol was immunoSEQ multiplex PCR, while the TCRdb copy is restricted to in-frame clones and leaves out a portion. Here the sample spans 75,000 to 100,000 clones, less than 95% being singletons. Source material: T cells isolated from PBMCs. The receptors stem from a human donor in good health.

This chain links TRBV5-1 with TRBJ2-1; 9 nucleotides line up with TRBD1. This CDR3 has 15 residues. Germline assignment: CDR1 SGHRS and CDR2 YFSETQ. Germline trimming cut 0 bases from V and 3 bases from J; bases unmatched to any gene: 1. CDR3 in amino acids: CASSLDRGLYNEQFF. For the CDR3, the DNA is TGCGCCAGCAGCTTGGACAGGGGGCTCTACAATGAGCAGTTCTTC.

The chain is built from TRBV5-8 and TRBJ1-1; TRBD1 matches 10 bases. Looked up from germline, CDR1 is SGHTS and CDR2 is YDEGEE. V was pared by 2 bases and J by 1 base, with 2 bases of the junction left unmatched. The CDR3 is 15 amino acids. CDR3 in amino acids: CASSFRQGANTEAFF. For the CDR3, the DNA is TGTGCCAGCAGCTTCCGACAGGGGGCGAACACTGAAGCTTTCTTT.

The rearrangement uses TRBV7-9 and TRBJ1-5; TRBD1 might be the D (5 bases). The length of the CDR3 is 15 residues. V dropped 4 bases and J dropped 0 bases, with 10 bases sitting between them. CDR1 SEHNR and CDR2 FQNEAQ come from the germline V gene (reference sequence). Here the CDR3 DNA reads TGTGCCAGCAGCTCGACAGAAGATAGCAATCAGCCCCAGCATTTT. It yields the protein CASSSTEDSNQPQHF.

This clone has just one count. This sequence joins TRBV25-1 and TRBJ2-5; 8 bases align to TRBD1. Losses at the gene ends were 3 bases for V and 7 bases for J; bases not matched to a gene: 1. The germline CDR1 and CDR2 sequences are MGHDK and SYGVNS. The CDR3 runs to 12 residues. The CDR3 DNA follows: TGTGCCAGCAGTGAGACAGGGGTGACCCAGTACTTC. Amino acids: CASSETGVTQYF. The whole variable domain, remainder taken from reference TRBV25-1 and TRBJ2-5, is EADIYQTPRYLVIGTGKKITLECSQTMGHDKMYWYQQDPGMELHLIHYSYGVNSTEKGDLSSESTVSRIRTEHFPLTLESARPSHTSQYLCASSETGVTQYFGPGTRLLVL.

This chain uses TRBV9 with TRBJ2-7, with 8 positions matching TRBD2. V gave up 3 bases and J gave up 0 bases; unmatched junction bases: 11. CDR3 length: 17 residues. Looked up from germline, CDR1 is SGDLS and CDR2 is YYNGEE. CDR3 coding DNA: TGTGCCAGCAGCGCCCCGAGGAGCGGGGGACCCTCCTACGAGCAGTACTTC. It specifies CASSAPRSGGPSYEQYF. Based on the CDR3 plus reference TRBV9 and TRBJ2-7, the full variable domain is DSGVTQTPKHLITATGQRVTLRCSPRSGDLSVYWYQQSLDQGLQFLIQYYNGEERAKGNILERFSAQQFPDLHSELNLSSLELGDSALYFCASSAPRSGGPSYEQYFGPGTRLTVT.

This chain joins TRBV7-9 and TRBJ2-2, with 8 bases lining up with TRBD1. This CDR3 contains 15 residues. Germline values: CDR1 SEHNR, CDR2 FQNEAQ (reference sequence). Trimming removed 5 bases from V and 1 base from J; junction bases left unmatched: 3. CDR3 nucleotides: TGTGCCAGCAGCCAAGGACAGGGGAACACCGGGGAGCTGTTTTTT. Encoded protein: CASSQGQGNTGELFF.

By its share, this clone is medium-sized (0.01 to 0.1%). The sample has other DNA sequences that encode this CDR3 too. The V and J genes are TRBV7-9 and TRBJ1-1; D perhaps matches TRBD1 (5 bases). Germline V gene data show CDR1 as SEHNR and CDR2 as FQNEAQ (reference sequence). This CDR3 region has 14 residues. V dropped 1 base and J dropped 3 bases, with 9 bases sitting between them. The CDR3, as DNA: TGTGCCAGCAGCTTAGAAGCCAGGGACACTGAAGCTTTCTTT. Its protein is CASSLEARDTEAFF.

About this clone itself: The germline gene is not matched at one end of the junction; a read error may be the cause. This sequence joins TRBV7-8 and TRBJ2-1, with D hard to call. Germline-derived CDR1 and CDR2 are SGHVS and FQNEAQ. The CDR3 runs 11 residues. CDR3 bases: TGTGCCAGCAGCTTCTACGATGAGCAGTTCTTC. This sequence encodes CASSFYDEQFF.

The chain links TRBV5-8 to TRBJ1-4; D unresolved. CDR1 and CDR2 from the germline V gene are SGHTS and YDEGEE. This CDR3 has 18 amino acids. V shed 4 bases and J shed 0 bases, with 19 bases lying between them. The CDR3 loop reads CASSPIRGGLTTNEKLFF. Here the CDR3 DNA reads TGTGCCAGCAGCCCGATCCGGGGTGGACTCACAACTAATGAAAAACTGTTTTTT.

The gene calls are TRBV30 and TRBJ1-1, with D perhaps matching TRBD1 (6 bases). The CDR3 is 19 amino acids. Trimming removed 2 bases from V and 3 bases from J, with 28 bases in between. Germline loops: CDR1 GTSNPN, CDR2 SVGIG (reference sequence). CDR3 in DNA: TGTGCCTGGAGTTCGGACAGCGGGAGTGGATGGTATGGGTACACTGAAGCTTTCTTT. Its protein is CAWSSDSGSGWYGYTEAFF.

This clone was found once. The CDR3 loop is CASSQLLTRRAYNEQFF. The CDR3 bases are TGTGCCAGCAGCCAACTTCTTACTAGACGGGCCTACAATGAGCAGTTCTTC. This sequence joins TRBV14 and TRBJ2-1; TRBD2 is a possible D gene (5 bases). The germline V gene has CDR1 SGHDN and CDR2 FVKESK. This CDR3 has 17 residues. Trimming took off 2 bases at V and 2 bases at J, with 16 bases between the two ends.

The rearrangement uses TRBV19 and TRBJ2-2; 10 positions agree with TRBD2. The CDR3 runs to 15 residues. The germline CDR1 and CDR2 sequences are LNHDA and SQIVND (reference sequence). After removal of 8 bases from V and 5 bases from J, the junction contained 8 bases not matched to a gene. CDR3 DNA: TGTGCCAGTGGAAAGGGACTAGCGAGAACCGGGGAGCTGTTTTTT. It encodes CASGKGLARTGELFF. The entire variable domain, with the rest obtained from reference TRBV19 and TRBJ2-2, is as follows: DGGITQSPKYLFRKEGQNVTLSCEQNLNHDAMYWYRQDPGQGLRLIYYSQIVNDFQKGDIAEGYSVSREKKESFPLTVTSAQKNPTAFYLCASGKGLARTGELFFGEGSRLTVL.

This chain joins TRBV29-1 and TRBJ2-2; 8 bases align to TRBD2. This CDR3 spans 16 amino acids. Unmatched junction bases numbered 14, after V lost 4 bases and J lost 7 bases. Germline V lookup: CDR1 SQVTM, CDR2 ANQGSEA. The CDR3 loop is CSVGGPQAGVGGELFF. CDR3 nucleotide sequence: TGCAGCGTTGGGGGCCCCCAAGCGGGAGTGGGCGGGGAGCTGTTTTTT.

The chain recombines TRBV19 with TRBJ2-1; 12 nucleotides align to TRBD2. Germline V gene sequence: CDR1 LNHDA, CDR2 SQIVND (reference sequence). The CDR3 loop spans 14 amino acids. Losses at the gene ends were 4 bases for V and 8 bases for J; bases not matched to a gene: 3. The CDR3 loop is CASSTSGGAYEQFF. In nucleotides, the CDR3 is TGTGCCAGTAGTACTAGCGGGGGGGCGTATGAGCAGTTCTTC.

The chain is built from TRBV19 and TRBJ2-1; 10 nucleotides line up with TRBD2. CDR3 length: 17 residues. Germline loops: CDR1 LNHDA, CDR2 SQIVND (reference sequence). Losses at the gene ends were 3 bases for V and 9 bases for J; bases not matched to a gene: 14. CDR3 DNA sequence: TGTGCCAGTAGTATGGACCCTCCTAGCGGGAGATTCAGTGAGCAGTTCTTC. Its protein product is CASSMDPPSGRFSEQFF.

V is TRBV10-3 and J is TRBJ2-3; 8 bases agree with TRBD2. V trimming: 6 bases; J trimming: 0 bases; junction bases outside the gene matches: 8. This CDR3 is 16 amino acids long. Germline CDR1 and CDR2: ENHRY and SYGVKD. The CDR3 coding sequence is TGTGCCATCAGGATGGCGGGGGGCCCAAGCACAGATACGCAGTATTTT. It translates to CAIRMAGGPSTDTQYF.

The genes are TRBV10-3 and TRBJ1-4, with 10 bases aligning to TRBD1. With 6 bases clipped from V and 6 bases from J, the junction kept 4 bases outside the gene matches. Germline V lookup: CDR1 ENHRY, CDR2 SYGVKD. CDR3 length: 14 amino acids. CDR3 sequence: CAIRAGTGDEKLFF. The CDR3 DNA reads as TGTGCCATCAGGGCCGGGACAGGGGATGAAAAACTGTTTTTT.

This chain's CDR3 is CASRGPHTDTQYF. The CDR3 bases are TGTGCCAGCAGGGGGCCCCACACAGATACGCAGTATTTT. The chain links TRBV2 to TRBJ2-3; weak D call: TRBD1 (5 bases). Trimming took 6 bases from V and 2 from J, leaving 9 bases between them. The CDR3 loop spans 13 amino acids. The V gene's germline CDR1 is SNHLY and CDR2 FYNNEI.